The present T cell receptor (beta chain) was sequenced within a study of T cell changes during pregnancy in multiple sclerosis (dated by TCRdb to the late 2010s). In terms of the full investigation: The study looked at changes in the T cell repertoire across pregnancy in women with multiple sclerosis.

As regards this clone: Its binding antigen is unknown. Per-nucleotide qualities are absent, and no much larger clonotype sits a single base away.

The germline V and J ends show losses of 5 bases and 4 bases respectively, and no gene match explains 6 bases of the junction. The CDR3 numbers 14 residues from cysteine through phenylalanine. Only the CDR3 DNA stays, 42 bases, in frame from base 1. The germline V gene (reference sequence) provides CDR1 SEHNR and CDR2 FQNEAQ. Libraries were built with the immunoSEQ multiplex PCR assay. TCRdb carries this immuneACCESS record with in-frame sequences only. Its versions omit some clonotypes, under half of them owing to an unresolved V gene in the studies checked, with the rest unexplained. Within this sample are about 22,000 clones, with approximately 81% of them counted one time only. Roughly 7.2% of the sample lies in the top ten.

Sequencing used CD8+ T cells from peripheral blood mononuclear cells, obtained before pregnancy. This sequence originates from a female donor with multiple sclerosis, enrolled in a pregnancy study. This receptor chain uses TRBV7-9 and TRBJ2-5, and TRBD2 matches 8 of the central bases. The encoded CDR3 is CASSRTSPGETQYF. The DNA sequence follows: TGTGCCAGCAGCCGGACTAGCCCCGGAGAGACCCAGTACTTC. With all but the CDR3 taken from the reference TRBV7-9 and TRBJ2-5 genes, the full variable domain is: DTGVSQNPRHKITKRGQNVTFRCDPISEHNRLYWYRQTLGQGPEFLTYFQNEAQLEKSRLLSDRFSAERPKGSFSTLEIQRTEQGDSAMYLCASSRTSPGETQYFGPGTRLLVL.